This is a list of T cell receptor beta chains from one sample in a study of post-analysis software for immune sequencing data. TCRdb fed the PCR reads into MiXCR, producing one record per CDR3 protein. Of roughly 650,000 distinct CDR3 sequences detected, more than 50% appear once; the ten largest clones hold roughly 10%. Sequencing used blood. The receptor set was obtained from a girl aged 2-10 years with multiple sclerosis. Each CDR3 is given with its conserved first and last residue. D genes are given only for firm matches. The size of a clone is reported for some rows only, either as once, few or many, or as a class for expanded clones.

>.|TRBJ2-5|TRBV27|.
CASRMDSHDVQETQYF
TGTGCCAGCAGAATGGACAGCCACGACGTCCAAGAGACCCAGTACTTC
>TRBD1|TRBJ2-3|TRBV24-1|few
CATSDSGTGRMDTQYF
TGTGCCACCAGTGATTCCGGGACAGGCCGGATGGATACGCAGTATTTT
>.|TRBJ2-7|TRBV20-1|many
CSASRTESSYEQYF
TGCAGTGCCAGCAGGACAGAGAGCTCCTACGAGCAGTACTTC
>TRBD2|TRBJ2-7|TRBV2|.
CAAHGTSGYEQYF
TGTGCCGCCCACGGGACTAGCGGGTACGAGCAGTACTTC
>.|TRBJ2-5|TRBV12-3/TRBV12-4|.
CASISGAYQETQYF
TGTGCCAGCATTTCGGGGGCGTACCAAGAGACCCAGTACTTC
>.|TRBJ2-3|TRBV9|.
CASSPPRRASSEDTQYF
TGTGCCAGCAGCCCCCCGCGGCGGGCATCATCCGAGGATACGCAGTATTTT
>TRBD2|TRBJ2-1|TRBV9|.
CASSVTASGPSSYNEQFF
TGTGCCAGCAGCGTAACGGCTAGCGGACCAAGCTCCTACAATGAGCAGTTCTTC
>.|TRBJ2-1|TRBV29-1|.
CSVEETGLVYNEQFF
TGCAGCGTTGAAGAAACAGGCTTGGTTTACAATGAGCAGTTCTTC
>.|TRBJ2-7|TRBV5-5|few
CASSFIQGYAYEQYF
TGTGCCAGCAGCTTCATTCAGGGATACGCCTACGAGCAGTACTTC
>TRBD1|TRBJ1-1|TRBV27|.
CASNIGQAPNTEAFF
TGTGCCAGCAACATCGGACAGGCCCCGAACACTGAAGCTTTCTTT
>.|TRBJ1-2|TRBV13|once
CASSFGRLYGYTF
TGTGCCAGCAGCTTCGGTAGGCTCTATGGCTACACCTTC
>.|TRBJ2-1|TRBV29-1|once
CSVTPSDEQFF
TGTAGCGTTACGCCCTCGGATGAGCAGTTCTTC
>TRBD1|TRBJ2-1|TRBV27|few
CASSSLDRDNEQFF
TGTGCCAGCAGTTCCCTGGACAGGGATAATGAGCAGTTCTTC
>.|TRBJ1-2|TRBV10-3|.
CAISAGAWGYTF
TGTGCCATCAGTGCCGGGGCGTGGGGCTACACCTTC
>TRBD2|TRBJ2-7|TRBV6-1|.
CASSEGGGSTREQYF
TGTGCCAGCAGTGAAGGGGGCGGGAGTACTCGAGAGCAGTACTTC
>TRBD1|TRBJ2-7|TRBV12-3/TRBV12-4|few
CASRITGQGYEQYF
TGTGCCAGCAGGATCACGGGACAGGGCTACGAGCAGTACTTC
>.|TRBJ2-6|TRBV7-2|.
CASSPRTTGANVLTF
TGTGCCAGCAGCCCCCGGACCACTGGGGCCAACGTCCTGACTTTC
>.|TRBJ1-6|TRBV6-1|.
CASSEDRLRNSPLHF
TGTGCCAGCAGTGAAGACAGGCTTCGGAATTCACCCCTCCACTTT
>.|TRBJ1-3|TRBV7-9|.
CASSLEGLPGNTIYF
TGTGCCAGCAGCTTAGAGGGGCTCCCTGGAAACACCATATATTTT
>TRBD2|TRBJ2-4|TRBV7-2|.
CASSTGLAQNIQYF
TGTGCCAGCAGCACCGGACTAGCTCAAAACATTCAGTACTTC
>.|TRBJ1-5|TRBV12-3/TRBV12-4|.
CASSWGHHSNQPQHF
TGTGCCAGCAGTTGGGGCCACCATAGCAATCAGCCCCAGCATTTT
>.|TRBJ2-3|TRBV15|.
CATSNSLDSRAPDTQYF
TGTGCCACCAGCAACTCCCTCGACTCTCGAGCCCCAGATACGCAGTATTTT
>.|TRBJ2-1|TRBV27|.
CASSPGNSYNEQFF
TGTGCCAGCAGCCCAGGTAACTCCTACAATGAGCAGTTCTTC
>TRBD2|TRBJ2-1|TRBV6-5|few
CASSVSSGKSNEQFF
TGTGCCAGCAGCGTCAGTAGCGGGAAGTCAAATGAGCAGTTCTTC
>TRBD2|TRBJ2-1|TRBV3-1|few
CASSRPALAGVDNEQFF
TGTGCCAGCAGCCGACCTGCCCTAGCGGGAGTTGACAATGAGCAGTTCTTC
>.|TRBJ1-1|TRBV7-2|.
CASSLFLAETEAFF
TGTGCCAGCAGCTTATTCTTAGCTGAAACTGAAGCTTTCTTT
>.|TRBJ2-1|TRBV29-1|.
CSASPQGNNEQFF
TGCAGCGCCAGTCCGCAGGGGAACAATGAGCAGTTCTTC
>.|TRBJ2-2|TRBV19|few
CASTGLPGNTGELFF
TGTGCCAGTACAGGGCTCCCTGGGAACACCGGGGAGCTGTTTTTT
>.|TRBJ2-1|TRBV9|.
CASSPRVVSSYNEQFF
TGTGCCAGCAGCCCGAGGGTTGTTAGCTCCTACAATGAGCAGTTCTTC
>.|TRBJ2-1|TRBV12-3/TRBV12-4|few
CASTLSGDSSNQFF
TGTGCCAGCACTCTTTCGGGGGACTCGTCAAATCAGTTCTTC
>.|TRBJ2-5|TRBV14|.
CASSPKGWTQYF
TGTGCCAGCAGTCCCAAGGGGTGGACCCAGTACTTC
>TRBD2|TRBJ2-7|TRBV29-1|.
CSVPRGVGSYEQYF
TGCAGCGTACCCCGGGGGGTCGGCTCCTACGAGCAGTACTTC
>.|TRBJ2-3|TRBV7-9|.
CASSLRESTDTQYF
TGTGCCAGCAGCCTCAGGGAAAGCACAGATACGCAGTATTTT
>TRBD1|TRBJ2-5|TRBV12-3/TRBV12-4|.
CASSPGQGESETQYF
TGTGCCAGCAGTCCAGGACAGGGGGAGTCAGAGACCCAGTACTTC
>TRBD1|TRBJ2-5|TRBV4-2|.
CASSQGTDRGRETQYF
TGTGCCAGCAGCCAAGGGACGGACAGGGGAAGAGAGACCCAGTACTTC
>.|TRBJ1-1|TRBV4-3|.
CASSTAGMNTEAFF
TGCGCCAGCAGTACTGCCGGGATGAACACTGAAGCTTTCTTT
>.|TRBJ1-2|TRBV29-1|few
CSVEGEHEDYGYTF
TGCAGCGTTGAAGGTGAACATGAAGACTATGGCTACACCTTC
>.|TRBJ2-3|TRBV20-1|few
CSASGLGGSDTQYF
TGCAGTGCCTCAGGGCTAGGAGGTTCAGATACGCAGTATTTT
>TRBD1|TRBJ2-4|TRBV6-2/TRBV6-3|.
CASSLGQTKNIQYF
TGTGCCAGCAGTTTGGGACAGACCAAAAACATTCAGTACTTC
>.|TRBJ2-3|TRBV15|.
CATSRDQATDTQYF
TGTGCCACCAGCAGAGATCAGGCCACAGATACGCAGTATTTT
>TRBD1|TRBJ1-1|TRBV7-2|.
CACEIGDSIMNTEAFF
TGTGCCTGCGAAATAGGGGACAGCATTATGAACACTGAAGCTTTCTTT